This T cell receptor (beta chain) was found in a study of spatial heterogeneity in lung cancer. Study-wide context: The library had UMIs, and each TCR and UMI pair averaged more than ten raw reads.

TCRdb ran MiXCR on the 5' RACE reads and lists one entry per CDR3 protein. The sample consists of under 3,000 distinct CDR3 sequences, 8% to 9% of them appearing once. Findings and limits, study-wide: Numbers of ubiquitous and regional expanded TCRs tracked ubiquitous and regional nonsynonymous mutation counts, respectively. One measure, the expanded intratumoral alpha and beta TCR count, tracked tumor mutation counts.

CDR1 is SGDLS, CDR2 YYNGEE, per germline. The CDR3 is 14 amino acids. V gave up 7 bases and J gave up 2 bases; unmatched junction bases: 7. This clonotype is labeled medium-sized (0.01 to 0.1%). Its target is unknown. Time point given: sample taken at primary tumor resection. Patients with untreated early-stage non-small cell lung cancer, numbering 72, were the donors. The gene calls are TRBV9 and TRBJ2-3, with 7 positions matching TRBD1. The sequence derives from a female donor with early-stage non-small cell lung cancer. The input for sequencing was lung tumor tissue, taken at surgery. The CDR3 DNA follows: TGTGCCAGCGCCAGGGGGAGAGACACAGATACGCAGTATTTT. Amino acid sequence: CASARGRDTDTQYF.